This entry lists 10 T cell receptor beta chains sequenced from one sample in a study of cytomegalovirus exposure and HLA in healthy donors. Use of 60 Vbeta and 13 Jbeta primers characterized the PCR. Libraries were prepared by immunoSEQ multiplex PCR; TCRdb keeps only in-frame clonotypes and omits some of them. The sample has roughly 160,000 clones; roughly 67% are singletons. Sample: PBMCs. All receptors come from a woman aged 18-29 years in good health and CMV-seropositive.

This clone was counted a single time. V gene TRBV30 combines with J gene TRBJ1-6, with D unclear. Deletions cut 2 bases from V and 4 bases from J, with 12 bases between. CDR1 is GTSNPN and CDR2 is SVGIG in the germline V gene (reference sequence). The CDR3 is 15 amino acids. CDR3 DNA sequence: TGTGCCTGGAGTCCGGAGGTCCCATATAATTCACCCCTCCACTTT. Protein: CAWSPEVPYNSPLHF.

A few counts support this clone. This chain connects TRBV6-1 to TRBJ1-6; no firm D call. This CDR3 comprises 13 residues. Germline CDR1 is MNHNS and CDR2 is SASEGT. The ends were cut back, 2 bases at V and 7 bases at J, with 6 bases in the middle. The CDR3 protein is CASSEIQNSPLHF. In nucleotides, the CDR3 is TGTGCCAGCAGTGAAATCCAGAATTCACCCCTCCACTTT.

The rearrangement joins TRBV28 to TRBJ2-2, with TRBD2 matching 13 bases. Germline lookup yields CDR1 MDHEN and CDR2 SYDVKM. V trimming: 7 bases; J trimming: 4 bases; junction bases outside the gene matches: 3. This CDR3 spans 15 amino acids. The CDR3 DNA sequence: TGTGCCAGCATGCGACTAGCGGGGGGCACCGGGGAGCTGTTTTTT. This gives the protein CASMRLAGGTGELFF.

The table lists this clone with a count of one. The gene calls are TRBV5-1 and TRBJ1-4; 9 bases match TRBD1. The CDR3 is 18 amino acids. The germline gives CDR1 SGHRS, CDR2 YFSETQ. V was pared by 0 bases and J by 5 bases, with 11 bases of the junction left unmatched. The CDR3 spells CASSLANRDRVENEKLFF. As DNA, the CDR3 is TGCGCCAGCAGCTTGGCCAATAGGGACAGGGTGGAGAATGAAAAACTGTTTTTT.

The chain carries TRBV5-6 and TRBJ2-1; 8 nucleotides agree with TRBD1. J was trimmed by 6 bases and V by 4 bases; bases with no gene match: 6. This CDR3 has 14 residues. CDR1 and CDR2 from the germline V gene are SGHDT and YYEEEE. The CDR3 nucleotides read TGTGCCAGCAGCACTGCAGGACAGGGCAATGAGCAGTTCTTC. This gives the protein CASSTAGQGNEQFF.

This clone was picked up a small number of times. J is TRBJ1-1 and V is TRBV28; 9 bases align to TRBD1. J was trimmed by 3 bases and V by 2 bases; bases with no gene match: 10. The CDR3 contains 17 residues. Germline CDR1 is MDHEN and CDR2 is SYDVKM. CDR3 nucleotide sequence: TGTGCCAGCAGTTTACCGGGACAGGGCGAATTGGACACTGAAGCTTTCTTT. Translation gives CASSLPGQGELDTEAFF.

Points on this clone: One end of the junction varies from germline; a read error may be responsible. This chain links TRBV2 with TRBJ2-3; 8 bases are a match to TRBD2. Germline CDR1 SNHLY, CDR2 FYNNEI. This CDR3 region has 15 residues. The CDR3 region has the DNA TGTGCCAGCAATGAACTCGGGGGGGCCATAGATACGCAGTATTTT. It translates to CASNELGGAIDTQYF.

This sequence joins TRBV10-1 and TRBJ2-1; D may be TRBD2 (5 bases). Germline V lookup: CDR1 WNHNN, CDR2 SYGVQD (reference sequence). The CDR3 consists of 14 residues. V lost 7 bases, J lost 6 bases, and 16 bases lay in between. In DNA, the CDR3 is TGCGCCAGCATAGGTGGAGGTGTCGGCAATGAGCAGTTCTTC. Translated: CASIGGGVGNEQFF.

This chain links TRBV4-2 with TRBJ2-7, with D possibly TRBD2 on 5 matching bases. V lost 0 bases and J 3 bases, leaving 12 bases between the germline ends. The CDR3 is 15 amino acids. CDR1 and CDR2 (germline): LGHNA, YNFKEQ. The CDR3 sequence is CASSQEASAGYEQYF. In nucleotides, the CDR3 is TGTGCCAGCAGCCAAGAGGCATCGGCGGGCTACGAGCAGTACTTC.

This chain connects TRBV27 to TRBJ2-5, with 11 bases fitting TRBD2. V lost 5 bases and J lost 0; bases outside the gene matches: 8. This CDR3 is 17 amino acids long. CDR1 MNHEY and CDR2 SMNVEV come from the germline V gene (reference sequence). The CDR3 loop reads CASSPTASGGYQETQYF. In nucleotides, the CDR3 is TGTGCCAGCAGTCCCACGGCTAGCGGGGGGTACCAAGAGACCCAGTACTTC.